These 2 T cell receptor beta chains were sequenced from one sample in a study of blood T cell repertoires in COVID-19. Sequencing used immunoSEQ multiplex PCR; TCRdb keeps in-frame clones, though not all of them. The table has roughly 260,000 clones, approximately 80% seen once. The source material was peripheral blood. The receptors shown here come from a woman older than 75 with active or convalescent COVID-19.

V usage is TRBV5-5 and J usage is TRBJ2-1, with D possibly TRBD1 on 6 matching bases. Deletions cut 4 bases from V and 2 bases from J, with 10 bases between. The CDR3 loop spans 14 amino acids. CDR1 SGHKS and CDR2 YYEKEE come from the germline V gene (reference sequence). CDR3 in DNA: TGTGCCAGCAGCCTCAGGGGACCCTACAATGAGCAGTTCTTC. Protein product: CASSLRGPYNEQFF.

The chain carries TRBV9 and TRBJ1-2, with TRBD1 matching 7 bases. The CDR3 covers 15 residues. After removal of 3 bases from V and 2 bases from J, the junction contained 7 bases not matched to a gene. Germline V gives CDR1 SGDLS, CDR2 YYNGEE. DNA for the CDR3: TGTGCCAGCAGCGGACGGACAGGAATAAACTATGGCTACACCTTC. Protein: CASSGRTGINYGYTF.